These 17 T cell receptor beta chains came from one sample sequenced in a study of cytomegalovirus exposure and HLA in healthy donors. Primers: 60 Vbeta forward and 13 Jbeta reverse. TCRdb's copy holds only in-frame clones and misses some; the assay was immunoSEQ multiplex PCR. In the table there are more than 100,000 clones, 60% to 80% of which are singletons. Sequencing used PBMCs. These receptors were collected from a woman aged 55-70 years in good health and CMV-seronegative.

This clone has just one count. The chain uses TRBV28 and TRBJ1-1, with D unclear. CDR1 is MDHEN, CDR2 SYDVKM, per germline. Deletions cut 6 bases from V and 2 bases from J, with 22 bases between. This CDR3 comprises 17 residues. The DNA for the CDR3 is TGTGCCAGCAGGCAAACGAGACCCACCGGGAGTAACACTGAAGCTTTCTTT. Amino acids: CASRQTRPTGSNTEAFF.

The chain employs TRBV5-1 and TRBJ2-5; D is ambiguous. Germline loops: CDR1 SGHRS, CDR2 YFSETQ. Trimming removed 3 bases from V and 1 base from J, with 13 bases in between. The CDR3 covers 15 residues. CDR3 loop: CASSSSTQPQETQYF. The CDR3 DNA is TGCGCCAGCAGCTCTTCGACACAACCCCAAGAGACCCAGTACTTC.

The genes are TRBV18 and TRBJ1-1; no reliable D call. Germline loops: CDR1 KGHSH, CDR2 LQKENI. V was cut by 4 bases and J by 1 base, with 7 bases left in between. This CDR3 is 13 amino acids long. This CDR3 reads CASSQQKNTEAFF. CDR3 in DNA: TGTGCCAGCTCACAACAAAAGAACACTGAAGCTTTCTTT.

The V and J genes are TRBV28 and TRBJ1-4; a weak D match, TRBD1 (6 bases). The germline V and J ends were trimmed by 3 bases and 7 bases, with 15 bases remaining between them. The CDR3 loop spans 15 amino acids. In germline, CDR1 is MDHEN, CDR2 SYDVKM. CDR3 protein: CASSFYREGGEKLFF. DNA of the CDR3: TGTGCCAGCAGTTTCTACAGGGAAGGAGGTGAAAAACTGTTTTTT.

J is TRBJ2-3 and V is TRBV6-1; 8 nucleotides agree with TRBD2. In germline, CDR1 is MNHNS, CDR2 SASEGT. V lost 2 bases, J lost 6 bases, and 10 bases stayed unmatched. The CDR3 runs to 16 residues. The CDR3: CASSESSAGGVDTQYF. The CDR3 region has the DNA TGTGCCAGCAGTGAATCAAGTGCGGGAGGAGTGGATACGCAGTATTTT.

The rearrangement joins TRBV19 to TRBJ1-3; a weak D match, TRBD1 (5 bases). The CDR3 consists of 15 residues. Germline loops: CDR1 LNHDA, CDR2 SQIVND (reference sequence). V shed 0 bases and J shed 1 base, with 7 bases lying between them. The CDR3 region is CASSIDHRSGNTIYF. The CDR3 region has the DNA TGTGCCAGTAGTATAGACCACAGGTCTGGAAACACCATATATTTT.

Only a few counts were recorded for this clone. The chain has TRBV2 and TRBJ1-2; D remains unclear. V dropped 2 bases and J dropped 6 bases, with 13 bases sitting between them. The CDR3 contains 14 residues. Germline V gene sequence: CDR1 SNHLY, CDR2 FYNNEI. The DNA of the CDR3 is TGTGCCAGCAGTGAAATACGGGATGGAGATGGCTACACCTTC. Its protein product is CASSEIRDGDGYTF. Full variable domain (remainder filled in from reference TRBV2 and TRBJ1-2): EPEVTQTPSHQVTQMGQEVILRCVPISNHLYFYWYRQILGQKVEFLVSFYNNEISEKSEIFDDQFSVERPDGSNFTLKIRSTKLEDSAMYFCASSEIRDGDGYTFGSGTRLTVV.

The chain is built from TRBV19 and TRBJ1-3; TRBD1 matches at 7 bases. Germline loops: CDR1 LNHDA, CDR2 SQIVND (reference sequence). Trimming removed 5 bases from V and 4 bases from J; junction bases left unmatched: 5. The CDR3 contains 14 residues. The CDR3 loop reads CASSLRQGGNTIYF. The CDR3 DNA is TGTGCCAGTAGTCTCCGACAGGGAGGAAACACCATATATTTT.

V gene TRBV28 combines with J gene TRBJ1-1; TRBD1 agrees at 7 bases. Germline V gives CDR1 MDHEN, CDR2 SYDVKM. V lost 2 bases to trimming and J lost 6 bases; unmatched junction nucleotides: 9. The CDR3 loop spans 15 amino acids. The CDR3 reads CASSLEGQGVPEAFF. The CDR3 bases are TGTGCCAGCAGTTTAGAGGGGCAGGGGGTCCCTGAAGCTTTCTTT. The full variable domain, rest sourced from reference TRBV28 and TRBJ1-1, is DVKVTQSSRYLVKRTGEKVFLECVQDMDHENMFWYRQDPGLGLRLIYFSYDVKMKEKGDIPEGYSVSREKKERFSLILESASTNQTSMYLCASSLEGQGVPEAFFGQGTRLTVV.

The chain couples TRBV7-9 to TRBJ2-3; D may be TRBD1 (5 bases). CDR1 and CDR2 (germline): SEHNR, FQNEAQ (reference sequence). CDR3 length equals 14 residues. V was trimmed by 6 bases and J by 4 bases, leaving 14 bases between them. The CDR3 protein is CASRSLGAPDTQYF. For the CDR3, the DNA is TGTGCCAGCAGGTCCCTAGGGGCTCCAGATACGCAGTATTTT.

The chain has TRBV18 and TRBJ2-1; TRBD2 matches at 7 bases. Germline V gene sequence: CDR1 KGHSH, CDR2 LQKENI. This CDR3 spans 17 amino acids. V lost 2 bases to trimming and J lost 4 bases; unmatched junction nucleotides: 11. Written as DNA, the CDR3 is TGTGCCAGCTCACCAATTCCTAGCGGTACGGTGTACAATGAGCAGTTCTTC. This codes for CASSPIPSGTVYNEQFF.

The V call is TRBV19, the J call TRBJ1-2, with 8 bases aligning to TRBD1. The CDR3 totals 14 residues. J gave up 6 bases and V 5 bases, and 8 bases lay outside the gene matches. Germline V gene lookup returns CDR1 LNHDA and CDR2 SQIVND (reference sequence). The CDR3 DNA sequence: TGTGCCAGTAGTTCCCGGACAGGGAATAATGGCTACACCTTC. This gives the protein CASSSRTGNNGYTF.

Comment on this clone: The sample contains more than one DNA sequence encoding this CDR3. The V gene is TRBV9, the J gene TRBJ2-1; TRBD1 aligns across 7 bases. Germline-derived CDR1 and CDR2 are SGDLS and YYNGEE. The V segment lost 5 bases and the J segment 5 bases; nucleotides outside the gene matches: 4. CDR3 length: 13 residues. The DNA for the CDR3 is TGTGCCAGCAGTAAACAGGGGAACAATGAGCAGTTCTTC. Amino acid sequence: CASSKQGNNEQFF.

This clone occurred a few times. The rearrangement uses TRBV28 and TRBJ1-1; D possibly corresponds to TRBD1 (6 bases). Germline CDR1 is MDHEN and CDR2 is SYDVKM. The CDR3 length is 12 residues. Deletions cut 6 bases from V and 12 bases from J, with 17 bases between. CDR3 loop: CASSLNSGVSFF. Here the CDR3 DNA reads TGTGCCAGCAGCTTGAATTCAGGGGTGTCTTTCTTT.

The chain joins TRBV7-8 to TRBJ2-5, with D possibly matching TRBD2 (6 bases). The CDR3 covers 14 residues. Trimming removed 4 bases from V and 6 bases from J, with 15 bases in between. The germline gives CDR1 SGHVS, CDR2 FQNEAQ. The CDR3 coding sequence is TGTGCCAGCAGCTCAATCTGGCTAGCGAAGACCCAGTACTTC. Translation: CASSSIWLAKTQYF. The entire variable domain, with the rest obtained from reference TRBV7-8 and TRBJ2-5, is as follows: GAGVSQSPRYKVAKRGQDVALRCDPISGHVSLFWYQQALGQGPEFLTYFQNEAQLDKSGLPSDRFFAERPEGSVSTLKIQRTQQEDSAVYLCASSSIWLAKTQYFGPGTRLLVL.

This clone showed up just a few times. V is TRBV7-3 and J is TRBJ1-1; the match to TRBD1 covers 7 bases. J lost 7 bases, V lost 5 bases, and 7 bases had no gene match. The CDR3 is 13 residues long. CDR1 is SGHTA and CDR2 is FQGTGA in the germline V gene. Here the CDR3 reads CASSLRGQLEAFF. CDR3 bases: TGTGCCAGCAGCCTTCGGGGACAGCTTGAAGCTTTCTTT.

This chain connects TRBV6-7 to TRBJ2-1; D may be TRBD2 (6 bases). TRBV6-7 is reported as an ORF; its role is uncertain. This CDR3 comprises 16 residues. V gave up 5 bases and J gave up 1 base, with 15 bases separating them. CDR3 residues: CASSTGLPNSYNEQFF. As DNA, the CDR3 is TGTGCCAGCAGTACAGGACTACCGAATTCCTACAATGAGCAGTTCTTC.